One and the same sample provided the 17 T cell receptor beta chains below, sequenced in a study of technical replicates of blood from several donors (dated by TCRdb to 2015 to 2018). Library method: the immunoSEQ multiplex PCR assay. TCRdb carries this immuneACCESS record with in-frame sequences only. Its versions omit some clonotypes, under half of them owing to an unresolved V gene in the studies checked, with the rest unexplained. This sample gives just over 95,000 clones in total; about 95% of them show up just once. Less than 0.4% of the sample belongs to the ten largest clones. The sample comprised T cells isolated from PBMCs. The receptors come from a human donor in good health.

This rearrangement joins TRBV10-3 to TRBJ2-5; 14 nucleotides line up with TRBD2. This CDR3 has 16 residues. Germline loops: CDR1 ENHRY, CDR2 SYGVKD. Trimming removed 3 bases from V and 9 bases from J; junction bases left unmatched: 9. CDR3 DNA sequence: TGTGCCATCAGTGACGGACTAGCGGGAGGCCATGCGGCCCAGTACTTC. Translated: CAISDGLAGGHAAQYF.

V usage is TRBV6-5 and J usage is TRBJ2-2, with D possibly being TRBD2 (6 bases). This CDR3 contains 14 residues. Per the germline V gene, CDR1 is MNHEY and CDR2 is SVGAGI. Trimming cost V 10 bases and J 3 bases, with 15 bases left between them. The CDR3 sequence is CATRLWGDTGELFF. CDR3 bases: TGTGCCACCAGGCTGTGGGGGGACACCGGGGAGCTGTTTTTT.

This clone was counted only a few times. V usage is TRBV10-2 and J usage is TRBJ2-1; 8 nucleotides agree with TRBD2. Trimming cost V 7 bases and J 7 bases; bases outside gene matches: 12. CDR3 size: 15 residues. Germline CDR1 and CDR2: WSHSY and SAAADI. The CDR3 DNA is TGCGCCAGCATATCCGGGAGGGGAATGCCGAATGAGCAGTTCTTC. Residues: CASISGRGMPNEQFF.

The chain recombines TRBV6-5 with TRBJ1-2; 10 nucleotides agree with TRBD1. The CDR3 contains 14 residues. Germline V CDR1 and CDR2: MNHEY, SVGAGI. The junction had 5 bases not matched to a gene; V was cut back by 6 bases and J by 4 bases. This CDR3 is CASSPDRGTYGYTF. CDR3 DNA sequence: TGTGCCAGCAGCCCGGACAGGGGGACCTATGGCTACACCTTC.

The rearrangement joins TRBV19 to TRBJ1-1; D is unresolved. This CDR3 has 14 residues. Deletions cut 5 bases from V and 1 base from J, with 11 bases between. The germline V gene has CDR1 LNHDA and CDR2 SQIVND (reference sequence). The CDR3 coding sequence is TGTGCCAGTAGTGGGAGTATCTGGAACACTGAAGCTTTCTTT. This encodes CASSGSIWNTEAFF. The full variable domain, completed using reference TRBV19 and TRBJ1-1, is DGGITQSPKYLFRKEGQNVTLSCEQNLNHDAMYWYRQDPGQGLRLIYYSQIVNDFQKGDIAEGYSVSREKKESFPLTVTSAQKNPTAFYLCASSGSIWNTEAFFGQGTRLTVV.

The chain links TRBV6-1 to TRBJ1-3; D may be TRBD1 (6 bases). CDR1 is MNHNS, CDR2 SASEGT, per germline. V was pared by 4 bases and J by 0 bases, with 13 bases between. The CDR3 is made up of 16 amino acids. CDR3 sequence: CASSVPQGTSGNTIYF. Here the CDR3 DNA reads TGTGCCAGCAGTGTCCCACAGGGCACCTCTGGAAACACCATATATTTT.

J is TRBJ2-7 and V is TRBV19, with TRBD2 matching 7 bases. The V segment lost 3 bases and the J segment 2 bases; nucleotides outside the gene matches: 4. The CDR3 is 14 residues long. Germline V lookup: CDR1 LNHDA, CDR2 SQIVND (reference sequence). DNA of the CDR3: TGTGCCAGTAGTATGCGGCGGGGGACCTACGAGCAGTACTTC. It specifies CASSMRRGTYEQYF.

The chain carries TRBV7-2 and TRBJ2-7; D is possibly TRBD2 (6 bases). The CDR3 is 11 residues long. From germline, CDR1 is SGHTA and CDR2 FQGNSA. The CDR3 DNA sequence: TGTGCAGTGGGGGACTTCTACGAGCAGTACTTC. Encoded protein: CAVGDFYEQYF.

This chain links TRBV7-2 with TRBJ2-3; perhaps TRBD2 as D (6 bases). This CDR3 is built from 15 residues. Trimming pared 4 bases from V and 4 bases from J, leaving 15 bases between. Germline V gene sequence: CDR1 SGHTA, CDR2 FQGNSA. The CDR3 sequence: CASSSTSRVPDTQYF. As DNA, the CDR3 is TGTGCCAGCAGCTCCACTAGCCGAGTCCCAGATACGCAGTATTTT.

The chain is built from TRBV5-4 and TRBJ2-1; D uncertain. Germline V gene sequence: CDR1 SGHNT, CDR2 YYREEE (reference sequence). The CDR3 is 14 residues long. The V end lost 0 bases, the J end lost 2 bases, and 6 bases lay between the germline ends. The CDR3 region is CASSLAGPYNEQFF. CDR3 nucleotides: TGTGCCAGCAGCTTGGCGGGTCCCTACAATGAGCAGTTCTTC.

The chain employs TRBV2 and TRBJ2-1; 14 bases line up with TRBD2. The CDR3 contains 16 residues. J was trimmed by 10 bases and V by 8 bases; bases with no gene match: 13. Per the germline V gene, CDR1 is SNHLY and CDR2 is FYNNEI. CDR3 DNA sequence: TGTGCCAGCGTGGGAAGACTAGCGGGAGGGCCGAGGGAGCAGTTCTTC. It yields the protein CASVGRLAGGPREQFF.

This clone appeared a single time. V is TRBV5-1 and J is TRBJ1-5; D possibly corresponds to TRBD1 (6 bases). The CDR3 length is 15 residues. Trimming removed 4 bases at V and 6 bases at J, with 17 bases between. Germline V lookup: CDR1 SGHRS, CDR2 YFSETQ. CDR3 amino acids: CASSLGTSSGQPQHF. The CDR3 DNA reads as TGCGCCAGCAGCCTAGGGACAAGCTCGGGTCAGCCCCAGCATTTT.

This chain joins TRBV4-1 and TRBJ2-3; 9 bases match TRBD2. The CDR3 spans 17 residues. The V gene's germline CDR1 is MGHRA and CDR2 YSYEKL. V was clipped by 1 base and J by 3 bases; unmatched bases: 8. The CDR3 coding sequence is TGCGCCAGCAGCCAAGCAGGCGGGAGGGCCATAACAGATACGCAGTATTTT. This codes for CASSQAGGRAITDTQYF.

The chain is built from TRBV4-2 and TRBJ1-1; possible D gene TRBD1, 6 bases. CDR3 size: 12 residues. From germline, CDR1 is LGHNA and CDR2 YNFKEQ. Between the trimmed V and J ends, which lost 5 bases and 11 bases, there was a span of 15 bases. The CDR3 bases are TGTGCCAGCAGCGGGGGGGCGGGCATGGCTTTCTTT. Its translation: CASSGGAGMAFF.

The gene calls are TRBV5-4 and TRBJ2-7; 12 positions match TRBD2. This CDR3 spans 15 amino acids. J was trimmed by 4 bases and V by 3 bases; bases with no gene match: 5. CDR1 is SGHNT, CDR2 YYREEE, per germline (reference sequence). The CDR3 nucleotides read TGTGCCAGCAGCTGGGGAACTAGCGGGAGGTACGAGCAGTACTTC. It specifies CASSWGTSGRYEQYF.

In nucleotides, the CDR3 is TGTGCCAGCAGTTTATCTCAGGGCAGAGGTTCTGAAGCTTTCTTT. Translation: CASSLSQGRGSEAFF. This sequence joins TRBV27 and TRBJ1-1, with D tentatively TRBD1 (5 bases). Trimming removed 0 bases at V and 6 bases at J, with 14 bases between. The germline gives CDR1 MNHEY, CDR2 SMNVEV (reference sequence). CDR3 size: 15 residues.

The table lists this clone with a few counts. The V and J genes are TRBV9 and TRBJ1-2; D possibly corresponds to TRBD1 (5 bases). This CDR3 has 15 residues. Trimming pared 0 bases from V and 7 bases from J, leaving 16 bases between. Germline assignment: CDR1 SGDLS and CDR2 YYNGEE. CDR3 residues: CASSVATQVVSGYTF. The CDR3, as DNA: TGTGCCAGCAGCGTAGCTACACAGGTAGTCAGTGGCTACACCTTC. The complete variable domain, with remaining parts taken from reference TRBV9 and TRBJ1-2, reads DSGVTQTPKHLITATGQRVTLRCSPRSGDLSVYWYQQSLDQGLQFLIQYYNGEERAKGNILERFSAQQFPDLHSELNLSSLELGDSALYFCASSVATQVVSGYTFGSGTRLTVV.